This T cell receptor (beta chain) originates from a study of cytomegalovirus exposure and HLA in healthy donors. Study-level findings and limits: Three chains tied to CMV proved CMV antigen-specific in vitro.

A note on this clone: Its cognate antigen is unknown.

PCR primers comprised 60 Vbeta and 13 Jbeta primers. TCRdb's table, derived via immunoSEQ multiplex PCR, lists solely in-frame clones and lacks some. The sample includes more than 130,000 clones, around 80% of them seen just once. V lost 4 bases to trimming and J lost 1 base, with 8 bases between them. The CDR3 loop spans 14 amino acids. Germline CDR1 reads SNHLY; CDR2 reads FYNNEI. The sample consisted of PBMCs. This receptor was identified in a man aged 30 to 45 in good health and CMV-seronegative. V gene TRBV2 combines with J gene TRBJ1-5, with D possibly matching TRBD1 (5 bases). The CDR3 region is CASSGTKSNQPQHF. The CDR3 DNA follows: TGTGCCAGCAGTGGGACAAAGAGCAATCAGCCCCAGCATTTT.